Listed here are 21 T cell receptor beta chains from one sample, sequenced in a study of blood T cell repertoires in COVID-19. Data came from immunoSEQ multiplex PCR; TCRdb stores just in-frame clones and leaves some out. Among roughly 200,000 clones listed, approximately 86% were seen once. The sample taken for sequencing was PBMCs or T cells enriched from blood (not recorded which). These receptors were collected from a woman under 40 who had been exposed to COVID-19.

The rearrangement uses TRBV3-1 (or the pseudogene TRBV3-2) and TRBJ1-2; 7 nucleotides align to TRBD1. Germline CDR1 is LGHDT and CDR2 is YNNKEL (reference sequence). The V segment lost 4 bases and the J segment 6 bases; nucleotides outside the gene matches: 8. The CDR3 is 14 amino acids. The CDR3 coding sequence is TGTGCCAGCAGCCGACAGGGACTCTCCCATGGCTACACCTTC. It codes for CASSRQGLSHGYTF.

With respect to this clone: The sample holds other DNA sequences that translate to the same CDR3. The chain combines TRBV30 with TRBJ1-4; TRBD1 matches 7 bases. The germline CDR1 and CDR2 sequences are GTSNPN and SVGIG (reference sequence). The CDR3 length is 13 residues. The J segment lost 7 bases and the V segment lost 2 bases, leaving 4 bases of the junction unmatched. The CDR3 region is CAWSRQGGEKLFF. The CDR3 nucleotides read TGTGCCTGGAGTCGACAGGGTGGTGAAAAACTGTTTTTT.

The chain couples TRBV18 to TRBJ1-5, with TRBD1 matching over 9 bases. The CDR3 is 16 amino acids. Germline lookup yields CDR1 KGHSH and CDR2 LQKENI. V was pared by 3 bases and J by 4 bases, with 7 bases of the junction left unmatched. The DNA for the CDR3 is TGTGCCAGCTCACCCGCGGACAGGGGCCTAAATCAGCCCCAGCATTTT. This sequence encodes CASSPADRGLNQPQHF.

The CDR3 nucleotides read TGTGCCAGCAGCGTACGACAGGGATCGGACACTGAAGCTTTCTTT. It is translated as CASSVRQGSDTEAFF. This rearrangement joins TRBV9 to TRBJ1-1; 7 positions agree with TRBD1. CDR3 length: 15 amino acids. Per the germline V gene, CDR1 is SGDLS and CDR2 is YYNGEE. After removal of 1 base from V and 3 bases from J, the junction contained 6 bases not matched to a gene.

The rearrangement joins TRBV4-1 to TRBJ2-7, with 7 nucleotides matching TRBD1. Germline V gene sequence: CDR1 MGHRA, CDR2 YSYEKL. V was clipped by 0 bases and J by 3 bases; unmatched bases: 8. The CDR3 has 16 residues. CDR3 region: CASSQESGQADYEQYF. In DNA form, the CDR3 reads TGCGCCAGCAGCCAAGAATCTGGACAGGCTGACTACGAGCAGTACTTC.

The genes are TRBV6-1 and TRBJ2-7; D is unclear. The CDR3 is 13 residues long. The germline V gene encodes CDR1 MNHNS and CDR2 SASEGT. Trimming stripped 1 base from V and 0 bases from J, with 4 bases between. The CDR3: CASSEVFSYEQYF. The CDR3 nucleotides are TGTGCCAGCAGTGAAGTCTTCTCCTACGAGCAGTACTTC.

The chain couples TRBV10-3 to TRBJ1-6; weak D call: TRBD1 (5 bases). The germline V and J ends were trimmed by 4 bases and 5 bases, with 12 bases remaining between them. CDR3 size: 15 residues. CDR1 is ENHRY and CDR2 is SYGVKD in the germline V gene. As DNA, the CDR3 is TGTGCCATCAGTGTTCAGCAGGGCGATAATTCACCCCTCCACTTT. Translated: CAISVQQGDNSPLHF.

V usage is TRBV3-1 (or the pseudogene TRBV3-2) and J usage is TRBJ1-2; D unclear. This CDR3 comprises 13 residues. Trimming took 4 bases from V and 8 from J, leaving 14 bases between them. Germline lookup yields CDR1 LGHDT and CDR2 YNNKEL (reference sequence). The CDR3 spells CASSLGALEGYTF. Here the CDR3 DNA reads TGTGCCAGCAGCCTCGGAGCGCTGGAGGGCTACACCTTC.

The genes are TRBV9 and TRBJ2-5; 7 bases map to TRBD2. The CDR3 consists of 16 residues. Per the germline V gene, CDR1 is SGDLS and CDR2 is YYNGEE. Trimming took 1 base from V and 6 from J; bases not matched to a gene: 12. CDR3 residues: CASSVRASGEMKTQYF. In DNA form, the CDR3 reads TGTGCCAGCAGCGTAAGGGCTAGCGGAGAGATGAAGACCCAGTACTTC.

The chain recombines TRBV6-5 with TRBJ1-2; D is unclear. Germline CDR1 reads MNHEY; CDR2 reads SVGAGI. The CDR3 sequence is 15 residues long. Trimming stripped 4 bases from V and 0 bases from J, with 12 bases between. The CDR3, as DNA: TGTGCCAGCAGTTGGGGTGGGAGAACTAACTATGGCTACACCTTC. Its protein product is CASSWGGRTNYGYTF.

The chain links TRBV9 to TRBJ2-1; D gene ambiguous. The CDR3 extends over 13 amino acids. V was cut by 0 bases and J by 9 bases, with 10 bases left in between. Germline V CDR1 and CDR2: SGDLS, YYNGEE. CDR3 in DNA: TGTGCCAGCAGCGTAGGTGGCTTTGGTGAGCAGTTCTTC. Translation gives CASSVGGFGEQFF.

J is TRBJ2-3 and V is TRBV9, with 8 bases fitting TRBD2. The length of the CDR3 is 15 residues. The V segment lost 6 bases and the J segment 2 bases; nucleotides outside the gene matches: 8. Germline V lookup: CDR1 SGDLS, CDR2 YYNGEE. The CDR3 DNA is TGTGCCAGCACTCGGGGGGGAGACGTCACAGATACGCAGTATTTT. Translation gives CASTRGGDVTDTQYF.

The chain uses TRBV3-1 (or the pseudogene TRBV3-2) and TRBJ2-1, with 9 bases that match TRBD2. V dropped 4 bases and J dropped 5; count of bases not matched to a gene: 9. The CDR3 runs to 16 residues. The germline gives CDR1 LGHDT, CDR2 YNNKEL (reference sequence). Here the CDR3 DNA reads TGTGCCAGCAGCCTCCCGCGGGGCGGGGGGGACAATGAGCAGTTCTTC. Translation: CASSLPRGGGDNEQFF.

This chain uses TRBV7-9 with TRBJ1-1; 7 bases align to TRBD1. Germline CDR1 reads SEHNR; CDR2 reads FQNEAQ (reference sequence). Trimming cost V 7 bases and J 4 bases; bases outside gene matches: 6. The CDR3 length is 13 residues. CDR3 in amino acids: CASTRDRVTEAFF. The CDR3 DNA is TGTGCCAGCACTCGAGACAGGGTCACTGAAGCTTTCTTT.

This clone was seen more than once but under ten times. The genes are TRBV7-2 and TRBJ1-2; no clear D. There are 15 residues in the CDR3. The germline V and J ends were trimmed by 1 base and 7 bases, with 16 bases remaining between them. Germline V gene data show CDR1 as SGHTA and CDR2 as FQGNSA. For the CDR3, the DNA is TGTGCCAGCAGCTTAGGGAGAACGGGCAGCGGTGGCTACACCTTC. Its protein is CASSLGRTGSGGYTF.

The rearrangement joins TRBV5-4 to TRBJ2-3; 14 nucleotides match TRBD2. The CDR3 consists of 17 residues. Germline values: CDR1 SGHNT, CDR2 YYREEE (reference sequence). Trimming took 1 base from V and 3 from J; bases not matched to a gene: 4. This chain's CDR3 is CASSLPTSGGATDTQYF. The CDR3 DNA follows: TGTGCCAGCAGCTTGCCGACTAGCGGGGGGGCGACAGATACGCAGTATTTT. The entire variable domain, with the rest obtained from reference TRBV5-4 and TRBJ2-3, is as follows: ETGVTQSPTHLIKTRGQQVTLRCSSQSGHNTVSWYQQALGQGPQFIFQYYREEENGRGNFPPRFSGLQFPNYSSELNVNALELDDSALYLCASSLPTSGGATDTQYFGPGTRLTVL.

The J gene is TRBJ2-1, the V gene TRBV6-5, with TRBD2 as a possible D gene (6 bases). The CDR3 is 14 residues long. The germline V and J ends were trimmed by 6 bases and 8 bases, with 17 bases remaining between them. The germline gives CDR1 MNHEY, CDR2 SVGAGI. The CDR3 here is CASSPDLRRDEQFF. The CDR3 bases are TGTGCCAGCAGCCCCGACCTTAGGAGGGATGAGCAGTTCTTC.

The chain uses TRBV6-1 and TRBJ2-5; a possible D gene is TRBD2 (6 bases). This CDR3 is built from 16 residues. Germline values: CDR1 MNHNS, CDR2 SASEGT. V was cut by 4 bases and J by 0 bases, with 15 bases left in between. Written as DNA, the CDR3 is TGTGCCAGCAGTGGGGGGGACTCTAAGTACCAAGAGACCCAGTACTTC. It is translated as CASSGGDSKYQETQYF.

This clone was observed a few times. Other DNA sequences from this sample encode an identical CDR3 as well. The chain uses TRBV2 and TRBJ1-1; 8 bases align to TRBD1. Germline values: CDR1 SNHLY, CDR2 FYNNEI. Losses at the gene ends were 6 bases for V and 1 base for J; bases not matched to a gene: 4. This CDR3 is built from 14 residues. As DNA, the CDR3 is TGTGCCAGCAGCCGACAGGGGTCGAACACTGAAGCTTTCTTT. Its protein is CASSRQGSNTEAFF.

The J gene is TRBJ2-3, the V gene TRBV16, with TRBD2 matching 9 bases. The CDR3 runs to 14 residues. V was clipped by 2 bases and J by 3 bases; unmatched bases: 0. Germline CDR1 is KGHSY and CDR2 is FQNENV. DNA of the CDR3: TGTGCCAGCAGCCAACTAGCGGGAACAGATACGCAGTATTTT. This codes for CASSQLAGTDTQYF.

The table lists this clone with a few counts. The rearrangement joins TRBV9 to TRBJ2-2; 10 bases line up with TRBD2. The CDR3 length is 16 residues. V lost 3 bases, J lost 4 bases, and 6 bases stayed unmatched. Looked up from germline, CDR1 is SGDLS and CDR2 is YYNGEE. This CDR3 is CASSGGLAVVTGELFF. Written as DNA, the CDR3 is TGTGCCAGCAGCGGCGGACTAGCGGTCGTCACCGGGGAGCTGTTTTTT.